The 14 T cell receptor beta chains below were found in one sample sequenced in a study of early T cells in non-severe SARS-CoV-2 infection. One entry per CDR3 protein results from TCRdb running MiXCR on the 5' RACE reads. The profile shows about 83,000 distinct CDR3 sequences, about 10% of them singletons. The specimen comprised whole blood, sampled at baseline. These receptors were taken from an adult who was a healthcare worker with PCR-confirmed SARS-CoV-2 infection or an uninfected control (not recorded which).

This chain connects TRBV6-6 to TRBJ2-7; 12 nucleotides align to TRBD1. The CDR3 has 15 residues. CDR1 is MNHNY, CDR2 SVGAGI, per germline (reference sequence). The V segment lost 6 bases and the J segment 2 bases; nucleotides outside the gene matches: 5. CDR3 in amino acids: CASRPGTGGTYEQYF. The CDR3 nucleotides read TGTGCCAGCAGGCCCGGGACAGGGGGCACCTACGAGCAGTACTTC.

This clonotype was recorded a few times. This chain uses TRBV9 with TRBJ2-1, with 7 bases identical to TRBD1. V lost 4 bases and J lost 1; bases outside the gene matches: 8. CDR1 and CDR2 from the germline V gene are SGDLS and YYNGEE. The CDR3 is 16 residues long. This CDR3 reads CASSPRDRDSYNEQFF. The CDR3 DNA is TGTGCCAGCAGCCCTCGGGACAGAGATTCCTACAATGAGCAGTTCTTC.

The chain has TRBV12-3 or TRBV12-4 and TRBJ2-3; 10 bases line up with TRBD1. The CDR3 covers 14 residues. The V gene end was trimmed by 6 bases and the J gene end by 5 bases; junction bases not matched to a gene: 5. The CDR3 DNA sequence: TGTGCCAGCAGGGGACAGGGGAAAGGAGATACGCAGTATTTT. Residues: CASRGQGKGDTQYF.

The chain links TRBV6-1 to TRBJ2-2, with 9 bases lining up with TRBD2. The ends lost 1 base at V and 6 bases at J; junction bases unmatched: 3. There are 15 residues in the CDR3. The germline V gene has CDR1 MNHNS and CDR2 SASEGT. The CDR3: CASSEGTSVPGELFF. CDR3 DNA sequence: TGTGCCAGCAGTGAAGGGACTAGCGTCCCCGGGGAGCTGTTTTTT.

A few counts support this clonotype. The chain joins TRBV7-9 to TRBJ2-3; tentative D call: TRBD2 (6 bases). Germline V lookup: CDR1 SEHNR, CDR2 FQNEAQ (reference sequence). This CDR3 has 15 residues. V lost 0 bases and J 6 bases, leaving 13 bases between the germline ends. The CDR3 DNA reads as TGTGCCAGCAGCTTAGCCGGGGGAGGCCCGGATACGCAGTATTTT. It codes for CASSLAGGGPDTQYF. Using reference TRBV7-9 and TRBJ2-3 for the parts outside the CDR3, the full variable domain is DTGVSQNPRHKITKRGQNVTFRCDPISEHNRLYWYRQTLGQGPEFLTYFQNEAQLEKSRLLSDRFSAERPKGSFSTLEIQRTEQGDSAMYLCASSLAGGGPDTQYFGPGTRLTVL.

This clonotype has at least ten counts. The chain couples TRBV13 to TRBJ2-7; the D gene is possibly TRBD1 (5 bases). Trimming pared 5 bases from V and 0 bases from J, leaving 14 bases between. This CDR3 contains 15 residues. Germline-derived CDR1 and CDR2 are PRHDT and FYEKMQ (reference sequence). CDR3 in amino acids: CASSQGAWSSYEQYF. In DNA form, the CDR3 reads TGTGCCAGCAGCCAAGGGGCGTGGAGCTCCTACGAGCAGTACTTC.

The chain recombines TRBV7-9 with TRBJ2-1; D is tentatively TRBD1 or TRBD2 (6 bases each). CDR1 and CDR2 from the germline V gene are SEHNR and FQNEAQ (reference sequence). The CDR3 has 14 amino acids. Trimming shortened V by 5 bases and J by 12 bases, and 20 bases separated the two germline ends. The CDR3 here is CASSPPSRGGWQFF. The CDR3, as DNA: TGTGCCAGCAGCCCTCCCTCCAGGGGAGGTTGGCAGTTCTTC.

This clonotype has at least ten counts. The rearrangement uses TRBV28 and TRBJ1-4, with TRBD1 matching over 10 bases. Trimming at V came to 6 bases and at J to 7 bases, leaving 2 bases not matched to a gene. Germline V gives CDR1 MDHEN, CDR2 SYDVKM. The CDR3 covers 13 residues. CDR3 amino acids: CASRRQGAEKLFF. For the CDR3, the DNA is TGTGCCAGCAGGAGACAGGGGGCTGAAAAACTGTTTTTT.

This clonotype has more than one count but fewer than ten. The CDR3 region is CASSQLTDNSPLHF. The CDR3, as DNA: TGTGCCAGCAGCCAATTAACAGATAATTCACCCCTCCACTTT. The chain carries TRBV14 and TRBJ1-6; unclear D gene. The CDR3 loop spans 14 amino acids. Deletions cut 2 bases from V and 5 bases from J, with 7 bases between. Germline-derived CDR1 and CDR2 are SGHDN and FVKESK.

This clonotype showed up just a few times. The rearrangement links TRBV7-2 to TRBJ2-7, with 9 nucleotides matching TRBD2. The V gene's germline CDR1 is SGHTA and CDR2 FQGNSA. CDR3 length equals 17 residues. The V and J ends lost 1 base and 6 bases, in that order; junction bases with no gene match: 13. Here the CDR3 reads CASSLEGLREGRREQYF. The CDR3 DNA reads as TGTGCCAGCAGCTTAGAAGGGTTGCGGGAGGGCCGGCGCGAGCAGTACTTC.

V usage is TRBV6-7 and J usage is TRBJ2-2; TRBD1 agrees at 10 bases. TRBV6-7 is labeled an ORF, and its function is uncertain. Trimming took 11 bases from V and 3 from J; bases not matched to a gene: 24. The CDR3 totals 20 residues. The CDR3, as DNA: TGTGCCGGCTTGCCTTCGAGACAGGGGGCAACCATGCGAGACACCGGGGAGCTGTTTTTT. It encodes CAGLPSRQGATMRDTGELFF.

This clonotype was detected a few times. This chain uses TRBV7-2 with TRBJ2-1; a weak D match, TRBD2 (5 bases). Germline CDR1 reads SGHTA; CDR2 reads FQGNSA. V lost 3 bases to trimming and J lost 12 bases, with 27 bases between them. The CDR3 contains 17 residues. In DNA, the CDR3 is TGTGCCAGCAGCTTGCGTTCCGGGCTGCGACCCCCAGGAGGGCAGTTCTTC. Encoded protein: CASSLRSGLRPPGGQFF.

The chain recombines TRBV28 with TRBJ2-4; 7 positions match TRBD1. CDR3 size: 14 residues. From germline, CDR1 is MDHEN and CDR2 SYDVKM. The J segment lost 3 bases and the V segment lost 5 bases, leaving 4 bases of the junction unmatched. The CDR3 spells CASSPGGGKNIQYF. Written as DNA, the CDR3 is TGTGCCAGCAGTCCAGGGGGTGGCAAAAACATTCAGTACTTC.

Many counts were recorded for this clonotype. The chain employs TRBV10-3 and TRBJ2-3; 10 bases are shared with TRBD2. This CDR3 contains 16 residues. V trimming: 3 bases; J trimming: 2 bases; junction bases outside the gene matches: 5. Germline assignment: CDR1 ENHRY and CDR2 SYGVKD. The CDR3 DNA reads as TGTGCCATCAGTGATGGGCTAGCGGGAGACACAGATACGCAGTATTTT. Its protein is CAISDGLAGDTDTQYF.